The TCR beta chain under discussion was sequenced for a study of blood T cell repertoires in COVID-19 (dated by TCRdb to about 2020). Context from the whole study: The collaborator samples originated in the United States, Italy and Spain and spanned the acute and convalescent phases of COVID-19. The repertoires were made available in a free public database intended to serve as a resource for research on the immune response to SARS-CoV-2. The material from the prospective study consisted of cDNA or gDNA derived from T cells, B-cell-depleted T cells, or PBMCs. HLA class I and class II types, where available, came from metadata supplied by the sample provider rather than from assay-based typing. Deeply sampled blood TCRbeta repertoires from subjects exposed to, actively infected with, or recovered from COVID-19 were included in the dataset. Sample metadata almost always included a de-identified subject ID, COVID-19 status, age in years and sex. Samples came from the ongoing ImmuneRACE study (first 160 participants) plus 1,254 subjects from 6 global collaborators.

At one collaborating source in Seattle, patients were enrolled during active infection and were followed longitudinally through the course of disease. The collaborating institutions used their own protocols to collect whole blood in K2EDTA tubes. For TCRbeta analysis, collaborators shipped samples in one of three forms: frozen whole blood, isolated PBMCs, or DNA extracted from either of those sample types. TCRbeta CDR3 regions were amplified from genomic DNA using the immunoSEQ Assay, a bias-controlled multiplex PCR. The study's own analysis went as follows. The number of nucleated cells in each sample was estimated by amplification of reference gene primers within the assay. To quantify the absolute abundance of each unique TCRbeta CDR3 rearrangement, sequence reads were collapsed and filtered. For each sample, productive Simpson clonality was calculated by taking the square root of Simpson's diversity index across productive rearrangements. TCRdb limited this immuneACCESS table to in-frame rearrangements with V and J called. A share of clones is missing; checked studies link under half to unresolved V genes, and the rest is unexplained. V and J calls and clone size are given by that table; D and trimming were obtained from the DNA. The sample yields about 340,000 clones; approximately 86% were counted once. The ten largest clonotypes hold 7.1% of the sample.

General conclusions and limits of the study: The amount of clinical and demographic metadata varied by source and participant and was provided uncurated.

As to this clone: Its antigen is still unknown. No per-base quality is available; no much larger clone lies one base away.

The TCR was taken from a woman aged 55-70 years with COVID-19, enrolled during active disease. Input material: peripheral blood.

The nucleotides are TGTGCCAGCAGCCAAGGGAGCCAAGGTGAAGCTTTCTTT. Translation gives CASSQGSQGEAFF. Recombination joined TRBV3-1 (or the pseudogene TRBV3-2) with TRBJ1-1; there is no confident call for the D gene. V and J lose 1 base and 7 bases, and a span of 10 bases separates them. Including cysteine and phenylalanine, the CDR3 has 13 amino acids. This entry keeps only the CDR3 DNA: 39 bases, framed from base 1. From the germline V gene (reference sequence), CDR1 is LGHDT and CDR2 is YNNKEL.